This entry concerns a single TCR beta chain. No antigen is known for it. The data derive from a study of cytomegalovirus exposure and HLA in healthy donors. Whole-study context: One earlier analysis, a look at 150 million to 200 million T cells, found some 110 million unique TCR beta sequences.

Findings and limits, study-wide: Roughly even sequencing depth across donors was the assumption behind the presence/absence analyses. In a later analysis, at a false discovery rate of 0.05, 15,000 to 20,000 TCR beta sequences were associated with HLA alleles.

The CDR3 is 15 amino acids. V was shortened by 0 bases and J by 4 bases, with 12 bases between the two germline ends. From germline, CDR1 is MGHRA and CDR2 YSYEKL. This PCR relied on a set of 60 Vbeta primers and 13 Jbeta primers. Sequencing used immunoSEQ multiplex PCR; TCRdb keeps in-frame clones, though not all of them. Of 180,000 or so clones listed, roughly 79% were seen once; the top ten hold roughly 5.2%. The TCR sequence derives from a woman under 30 in good health and CMV-seropositive. This rearrangement joins TRBV4-1 to TRBJ1-1; D possibly corresponds to TRBD1 (5 bases). The material sequenced was PBMCs. CDR3 residues: CASSQELGGLTEAFF. The CDR3, as DNA: TGCGCCAGCAGCCAAGAACTGGGGGGACTCACTGAAGCTTTCTTT.